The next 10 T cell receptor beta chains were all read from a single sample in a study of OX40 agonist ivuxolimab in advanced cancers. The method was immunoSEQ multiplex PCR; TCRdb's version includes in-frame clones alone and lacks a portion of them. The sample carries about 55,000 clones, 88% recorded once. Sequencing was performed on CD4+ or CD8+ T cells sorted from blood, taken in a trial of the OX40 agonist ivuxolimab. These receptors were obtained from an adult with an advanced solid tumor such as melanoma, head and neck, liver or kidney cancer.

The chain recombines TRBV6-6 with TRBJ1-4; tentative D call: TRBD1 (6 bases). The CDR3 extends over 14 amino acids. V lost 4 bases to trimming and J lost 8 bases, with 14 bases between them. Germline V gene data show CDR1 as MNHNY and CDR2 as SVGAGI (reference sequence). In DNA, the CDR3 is TGTGCCAGCAGTTCAAGCAGGGGAAAGGAAAAACTGTTTTTT. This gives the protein CASSSSRGKEKLFF.

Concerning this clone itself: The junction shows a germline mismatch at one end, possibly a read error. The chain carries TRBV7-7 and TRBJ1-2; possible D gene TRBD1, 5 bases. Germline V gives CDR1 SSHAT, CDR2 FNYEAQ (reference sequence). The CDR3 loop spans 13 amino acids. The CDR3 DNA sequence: TGTGCTAGCAGCTCAGGACACAGCTATGGCTACACCTTC. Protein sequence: CASSSGHSYGYTF. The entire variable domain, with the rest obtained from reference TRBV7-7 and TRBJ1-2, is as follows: GAGVSQSPRYKVTKRGQDVTLRCDPISSHATLYWYQQALGQGPEFLTYFNYEAQPDKSGLPSDRFSAERPEGSISTLTIQRTEQRDSAMYRCASSSGHSYGYTFGSGTRLTVV.

DNA for the CDR3: TGTGCCAGCAGCTTGCTCAGGGGATGGTTCACTGAAGCTTTCTTT. Its protein is CASSLLRGWFTEAFF. The chain couples TRBV5-6 to TRBJ1-1, with D possibly TRBD1 on 6 matching bases. This CDR3 is built from 15 residues. The V end was cut by 1 base, the J end by 4 bases, with 14 bases between. Germline V gives CDR1 SGHDT, CDR2 YYEEEE. Full variable domain (missing parts from reference TRBV5-6 and TRBJ1-1): DAGVTQSPTHLIKTRGQQVTLRCSPKSGHDTVSWYQQALGQGPQFIFQYYEEEERQRGNFPDRFSGHQFPNYSSELNVNALLLGDSALYLCASSLLRGWFTEAFFGQGTRLTVV.

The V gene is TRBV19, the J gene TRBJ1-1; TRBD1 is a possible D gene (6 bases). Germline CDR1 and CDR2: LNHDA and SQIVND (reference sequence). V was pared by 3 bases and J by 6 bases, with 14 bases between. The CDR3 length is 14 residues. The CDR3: CASSISGGAAEAFF. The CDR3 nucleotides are TGTGCCAGTAGTATTTCGGGGGGCGCCGCTGAAGCTTTCTTT.

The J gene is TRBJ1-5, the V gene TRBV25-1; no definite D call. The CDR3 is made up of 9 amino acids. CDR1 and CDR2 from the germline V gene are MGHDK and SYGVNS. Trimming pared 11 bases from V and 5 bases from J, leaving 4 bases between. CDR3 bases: TGTGCCCCCGATCAGCCCCAGCATTTT. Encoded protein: CAPDQPQHF. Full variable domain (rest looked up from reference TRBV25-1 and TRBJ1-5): EADIYQTPRYLVIGTGKKITLECSQTMGHDKMYWYQQDPGMELHLIHYSYGVNSTEKGDLSSESTVSRIRTEHFPLTLESARPSHTSQYLCAPDQPQHFGDGTRLSIL.

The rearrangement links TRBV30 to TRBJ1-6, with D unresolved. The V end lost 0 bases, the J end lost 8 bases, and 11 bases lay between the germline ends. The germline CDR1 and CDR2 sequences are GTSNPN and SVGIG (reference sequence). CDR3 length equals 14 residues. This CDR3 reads CAWSVGRRDSPLHF. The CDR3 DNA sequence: TGTGCCTGGAGTGTAGGAAGGAGGGATTCACCCCTCCACTTT.

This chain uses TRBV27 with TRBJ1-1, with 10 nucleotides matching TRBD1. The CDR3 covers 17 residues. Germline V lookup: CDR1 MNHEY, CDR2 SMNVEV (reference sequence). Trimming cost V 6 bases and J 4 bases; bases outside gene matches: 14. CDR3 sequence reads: CASSNRRQGAGGTEAFF. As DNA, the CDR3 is TGTGCCAGCAGCAACCGTCGACAGGGGGCGGGGGGCACTGAAGCTTTCTTT.

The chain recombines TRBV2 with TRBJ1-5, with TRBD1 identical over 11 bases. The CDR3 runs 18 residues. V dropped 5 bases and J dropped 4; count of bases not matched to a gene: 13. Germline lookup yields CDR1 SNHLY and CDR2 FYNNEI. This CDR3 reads CASSHHTGTGGINQPQHF. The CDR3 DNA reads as TGTGCCAGCAGTCATCATACCGGGACAGGGGGGATTAATCAGCCCCAGCATTTT. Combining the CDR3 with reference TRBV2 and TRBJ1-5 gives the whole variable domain EPEVTQTPSHQVTQMGQEVILRCVPISNHLYFYWYRQILGQKVEFLVSFYNNEISEKSEIFDDQFSVERPDGSNFTLKIRSTKLEDSAMYFCASSHHTGTGGINQPQHFGDGTRLSIL.

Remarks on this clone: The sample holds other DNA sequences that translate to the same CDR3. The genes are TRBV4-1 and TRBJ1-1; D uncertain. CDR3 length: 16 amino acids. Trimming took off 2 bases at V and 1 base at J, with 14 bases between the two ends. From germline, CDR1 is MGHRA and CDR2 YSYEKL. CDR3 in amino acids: CASSQSRVSRNTEAFF. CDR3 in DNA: TGCGCCAGCAGCCAAAGTCGGGTCTCTCGGAACACTGAAGCTTTCTTT.

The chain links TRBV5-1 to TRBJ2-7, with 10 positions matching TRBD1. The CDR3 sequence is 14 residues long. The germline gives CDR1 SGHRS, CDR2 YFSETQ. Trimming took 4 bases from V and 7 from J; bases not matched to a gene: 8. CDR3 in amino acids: CASSEGQGPSEQYF. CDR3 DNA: TGCGCCAGCAGCGAGGGACAGGGGCCCTCGGAGCAGTACTTC.